This TCR beta chain was identified during a study of PD-1 blockade in classical Hodgkin lymphoma. Study summary: Patients were given intravenous nivolumab, 3 mg/kg, every 2 weeks. Findings of the study overall: A reduction in baseline TCR diversity was reportedly seen in newly diagnosed patients relative to healthy donors. Individuals initiating nivolumab under 1 year after ASCT were excluded.

Profiling relied on immunoSEQ multiplex PCR, and the TCRdb table lists in-frame clones only, not all of them. The sample has about 46,000 clones; about three quarters are singletons. The time point is: cycle 4 day 1 (C4D1), after 6 weeks of nivolumab. Relapses following autologous stem cell transplantation were seen in all patients, with brentuximab vedotin exposure varying. V shed 4 bases and J 6 bases; nucleotides not matched to a gene: 13. The CDR3 runs 16 residues. CDR1 is SGDLS and CDR2 is YYNGEE in the germline V gene. As regards this clone: Its antigen is unknown.

This TCR was sampled from a human donor with classical Hodgkin lymphoma. Material: peripheral blood mononuclear cells (PBMCs), obtained before the fourth cycle of nivolumab. The chain is built from TRBV9 and TRBJ2-1; 7 bases are a match to TRBD2. CDR3 residues: CASSPAGPILPNEQFF. The DNA for the CDR3 is TGTGCCAGCAGCCCAGCGGGACCAATTCTACCCAATGAGCAGTTCTTC.